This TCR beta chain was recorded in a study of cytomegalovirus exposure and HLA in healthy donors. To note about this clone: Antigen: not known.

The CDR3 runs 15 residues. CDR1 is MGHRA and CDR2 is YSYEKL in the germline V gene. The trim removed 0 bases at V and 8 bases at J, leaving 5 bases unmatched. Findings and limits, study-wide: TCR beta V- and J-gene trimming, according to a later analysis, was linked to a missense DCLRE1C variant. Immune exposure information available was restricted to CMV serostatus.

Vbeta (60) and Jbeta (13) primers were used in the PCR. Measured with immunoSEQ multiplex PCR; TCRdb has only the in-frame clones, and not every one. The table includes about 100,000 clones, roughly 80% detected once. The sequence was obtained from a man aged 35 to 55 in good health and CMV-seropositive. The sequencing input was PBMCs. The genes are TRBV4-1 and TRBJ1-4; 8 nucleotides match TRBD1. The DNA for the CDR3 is TGCGCCAGCAGCCAAGAATACACAGGGGGGGAAAAACTGTTTTTT. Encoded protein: CASSQEYTGGEKLFF.